The clone carrying this T cell receptor beta chain has more than one count but fewer than ten. The data belong to a study of blood T cell repertoires in COVID-19. Study at large: Samples taken during acute and convalescent COVID-19 were collected in the United States, Italy and Spain. PBMCs, B-cell-depleted T cells, or T cells provided the cDNA or gDNA that made up the material.

In the original workflow: Amplification of reference gene primers was used by the study to estimate nucleated cell counts. The method was immunoSEQ multiplex PCR; TCRdb's version includes in-frame clones alone and lacks a portion of them. The DNA gave D and trimming, while V, J and clone size come from that table. The table includes 200,000 or so clones, around 80% detected once. Per the germline V gene, CDR1 is GTSNPN and CDR2 is SVGIG (reference sequence). The CDR3 is made up of 16 amino acids. The V segment lost 2 bases and the J segment 1 base; nucleotides outside the gene matches: 9. The clonotype was recovered from a woman aged 70-85 years with acute or convalescent COVID-19. The rearrangement links TRBV30 to TRBJ1-2; 8 positions match TRBD1. Input material: peripheral blood. The CDR3 sequence: CAWSTPPTGVNYGYTF. CDR3 nucleotides: TGTGCCTGGAGTACCCCTCCGACAGGGGTTAACTATGGCTACACCTTC.